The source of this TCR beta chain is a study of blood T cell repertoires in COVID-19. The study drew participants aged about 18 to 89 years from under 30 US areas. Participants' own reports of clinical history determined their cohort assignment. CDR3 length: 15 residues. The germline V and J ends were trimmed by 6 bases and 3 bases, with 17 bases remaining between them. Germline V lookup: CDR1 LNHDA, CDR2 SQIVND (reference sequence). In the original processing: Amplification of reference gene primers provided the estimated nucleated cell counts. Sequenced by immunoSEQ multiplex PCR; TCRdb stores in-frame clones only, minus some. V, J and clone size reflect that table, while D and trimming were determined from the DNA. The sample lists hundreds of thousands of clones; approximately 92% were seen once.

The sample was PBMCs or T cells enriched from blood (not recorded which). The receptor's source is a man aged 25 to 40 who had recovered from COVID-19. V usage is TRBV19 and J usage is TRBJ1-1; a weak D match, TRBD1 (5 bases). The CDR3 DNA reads TGTGCCAGTAGGCCAAGAGGGGACTTTTACACTGAAGCTTTCTTT. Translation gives CASRPRGDFYTEAFF.